This TCR beta chain stems from a study of blood T cells in healthy people across ages. V lost 5 bases to trimming and J lost 4 bases, with 11 bases between them. The CDR3 runs to 13 residues. It was with a sample-barcoded 5' primer and a J-beta primer mix that a second PCR of about 6 to 12 cycles was run. A template-switch adaptor containing 12 random nucleotides labeled each cDNA molecule. One entry per CDR3 protein results from TCRdb running MiXCR on the 5' RACE reads. Here the sample spans approximately 810,000 distinct CDR3 sequences, 36% being singletons. Per sample, at least 6 micrograms of total RNA were extracted.

This TCR was recovered from a young man in good health. This chain connects TRBV12-3 or TRBV12-4 to TRBJ2-5; maybe TRBD2 (5 bases). The sample comprised blood. The CDR3 reads CASSPLRGETQYF. CDR3 sequence (DNA): TGTGCCAGCAGTCCCCTCCGGGGAGAGACCCAGTACTTC.